These T cell receptor beta chains were read from a single sample in a study of cytomegalovirus exposure and HLA in healthy donors. Repertoires were generated with immunoSEQ multiplex PCR, while TCRdb's copy carries only in-frame clones and drops some. The sample contains 200,000 to 250,000 clones, 77% of which appear only once. The specimen sequenced was PBMCs. The receptors stem from a woman aged 60-70 years in good health and CMV-seropositive. The CDR3 runs from the conserved cysteine through the conserved F or W. A D gene is named only where the DNA matches it firmly. Only part of the rows carry a size: once, few, many, or a class if the clone is expanded.

j_call: TRBJ2-5
v_call: TRBV29-1
clone_size: .
d_call: TRBD2
cdr3_aa: CSVGSSGGNQETQYF
cdr3_nt: TGCAGCGTCGGATCTAGCGGGGGGAACCAAGAGACCCAGTACTTC

j_call: TRBJ2-5
v_call: TRBV15
clone_size: .
d_call: TRBD2
cdr3_aa: CATRRPSGPQETQYF
cdr3_nt: TGTGCCACCAGACGACCTAGCGGCCCGCAAGAGACCCAGTACTTC

j_call: TRBJ2-3
v_call: TRBV2
clone_size: .
d_call: TRBD1
cdr3_aa: CASTWTGGGTDTQYF
cdr3_nt: TGTGCCAGCACCTGGACAGGGGGAGGCACAGATACGCAGTATTTT

j_call: TRBJ2-7
v_call: TRBV9
clone_size: .
d_call: TRBD2
cdr3_aa: CASSERGGGAHEQYF
cdr3_nt: TGTGCCAGCAGCGAGAGGGGCGGGGGGGCCCACGAGCAGTACTTC

j_call: TRBJ1-5
v_call: TRBV6-5
clone_size: .
d_call: .
cdr3_aa: CASGEGRRGRPQHF
cdr3_nt: TGTGCCAGCGGAGAAGGCCGTCGGGGTCGGCCCCAGCATTTT

j_call: TRBJ2-3
v_call: TRBV12-5
clone_size: .
d_call: .
cdr3_aa: CASGRDTDTQYF
cdr3_nt: TGTGCTAGTGGGAGGGACACAGATACGCAGTATTTT

j_call: TRBJ1-1
v_call: TRBV6-5
clone_size: .
d_call: .
cdr3_aa: CASSYQVGVGTEAFF
cdr3_nt: TGTGCCAGCAGTTACCAAGTAGGGGTTGGTACTGAAGCTTTCTTT

j_call: TRBJ1-1
v_call: TRBV18
clone_size: .
d_call: .
cdr3_aa: CASSQGGKAFF
cdr3_nt: TGTGCCAGCTCACAGGGGGGGAAAGCTTTCTTT

j_call: TRBJ2-1
v_call: TRBV6-5
clone_size: few
d_call: TRBD2
cdr3_aa: CASSGGTSGSDEQFF
cdr3_nt: TGTGCCAGCAGTGGAGGGACTAGCGGGAGTGATGAGCAGTTCTTC

j_call: TRBJ2-1
v_call: TRBV14
clone_size: .
d_call: TRBD2
cdr3_aa: CASSLMGGVREQFF
cdr3_nt: TGTGCCAGCAGCCTGATGGGAGGGGTAAGAGAGCAGTTCTTC

j_call: TRBJ1-3
v_call: TRBV6-5
clone_size: .
d_call: .
cdr3_aa: CASSYPERTGNTIYF
cdr3_nt: TGTGCCAGCAGTTACCCAGAAAGAACTGGAAACACCATATATTTT

j_call: TRBJ1-4
v_call: TRBV27
clone_size: .
d_call: .
cdr3_aa: CATKEDRREKLFF
cdr3_nt: TGTGCCACGAAGGAGGATAGGAGGGAAAAACTGTTTTTT

j_call: TRBJ1-6
v_call: TRBV5-1
clone_size: .
d_call: .
cdr3_aa: CASSLGQAFGALHF
cdr3_nt: TGCGCCAGCAGCTTGGGACAGGCGTTTGGGGCCCTCCACTTT

j_call: TRBJ2-7
v_call: TRBV7-9
clone_size: .
d_call: TRBD2
cdr3_aa: CASSPPGGVSSYEQYF
cdr3_nt: TGTGCCAGCAGCCCCCCGGGGGGGGTCAGCTCCTACGAGCAGTACTTC

j_call: TRBJ2-3
v_call: TRBV5-4
clone_size: .
d_call: .
cdr3_aa: CASSRDTGDTQYF
cdr3_nt: TGTGCCAGCAGCCGGGACACTGGGGATACGCAGTATTTT

j_call: TRBJ1-1
v_call: TRBV9
clone_size: .
d_call: .
cdr3_aa: CASSVRGGGGEAFF
cdr3_nt: TGTGCCAGCAGCGTACGAGGGGGGGGCGGTGAGGCTTTCTTT

j_call: TRBJ1-4
v_call: TRBV7-6
clone_size: .
d_call: .
cdr3_aa: CASSLGQGKEKLFF
cdr3_nt: TGTGCCAGCAGCTTAGGCCAGGGTAAAGAAAAACTGTTTTTT

j_call: TRBJ2-1
v_call: TRBV7-9
clone_size: .
d_call: TRBD2
cdr3_aa: CASSLVSSGGYNEQFF
cdr3_nt: TGTGCCAGCAGCTTAGTCTCCAGCGGGGGTTACAATGAGCAGTTCTTC

j_call: TRBJ2-7
v_call: TRBV5-8
clone_size: .
d_call: TRBD1
cdr3_aa: CASSRRQGPYEQYF
cdr3_nt: TGTGCCAGCAGCCGGAGACAGGGCCCCTACGAGCAGTACTTC

j_call: TRBJ2-7
v_call: TRBV6-5
clone_size: .
d_call: .
cdr3_aa: CASTQGGSPYEQYF
cdr3_nt: TGTGCCAGCACCCAAGGAGGGAGCCCCTACGAGCAGTACTTC

j_call: TRBJ1-1
v_call: TRBV11-3
clone_size: .
d_call: .
cdr3_aa: CASSFGGLGEAFF
cdr3_nt: TGTGCCAGCAGCTTCGGGGGGCTTGGTGAAGCTTTCTTT

j_call: TRBJ2-7
v_call: TRBV5-4
clone_size: .
d_call: TRBD2
cdr3_aa: CASNPAPGTSGSGEQYF
cdr3_nt: TGTGCCAGCAACCCCGCCCCGGGTACTAGCGGGAGCGGAGAGCAGTACTTC

j_call: TRBJ2-2
v_call: TRBV5-1
clone_size: .
d_call: TRBD1
cdr3_aa: CASSTDRVATGELFF
cdr3_nt: TGCGCCAGCAGCACGGACAGGGTCGCTACCGGGGAGCTGTTTTTT

j_call: TRBJ1-3
v_call: TRBV7-6
clone_size: .
d_call: .
cdr3_aa: CASSAIVQGTHTGNTIYF
cdr3_nt: TGTGCCAGCAGCGCAATAGTCCAGGGAACCCATACTGGAAACACCATATATTTT

j_call: TRBJ2-3
v_call: TRBV7-9
clone_size: .
d_call: .
cdr3_aa: CASSPRQHTDTQYF
cdr3_nt: TGTGCCAGCAGCCCAAGACAGCACACAGATACGCAGTATTTT

j_call: TRBJ2-3
v_call: TRBV2
clone_size: .
d_call: TRBD2
cdr3_aa: CASCGSGTDTQYF
cdr3_nt: TGTGCCAGTTGCGGGAGCGGCACAGATACGCAGTATTTT

j_call: TRBJ1-1
v_call: TRBV5-1
clone_size: few
d_call: TRBD1
cdr3_aa: CASSGGQWDTEAFF
cdr3_nt: TGCGCCAGCAGCGGGGGACAGTGGGACACTGAAGCTTTCTTT

j_call: TRBJ2-5
v_call: TRBV15
clone_size: .
d_call: TRBD2
cdr3_aa: CATSRNLAGEETQYF
cdr3_nt: TGTGCCACCAGCAGAAATCTAGCGGGGGAAGAGACCCAGTACTTC

j_call: TRBJ2-6
v_call: TRBV7-3
clone_size: .
d_call: .
cdr3_aa: CASSSQGMPLSGANVLTF
cdr3_nt: TGTGCCAGCAGCTCGCAGGGTATGCCTTTATCTGGGGCCAACGTCCTGACTTTC

j_call: TRBJ1-5
v_call: TRBV6-1
clone_size: .
d_call: .
cdr3_aa: CASRPWGGYQPQHF
cdr3_nt: TGTGCCAGCAGACCCTGGGGAGGATATCAGCCCCAGCATTTT

j_call: TRBJ1-2
v_call: TRBV5-4
clone_size: once
d_call: TRBD1
cdr3_aa: CASSLEQGGYGYTF
cdr3_nt: TGTGCCAGCAGCTTGGAACAGGGGGGTTATGGCTACACCTTC

j_call: TRBJ2-7
v_call: TRBV7-8
clone_size: .
d_call: TRBD2
cdr3_aa: CASSPAGGRSYEQYF
cdr3_nt: TGTGCCAGCAGCCCAGCGGGGGGAAGGAGTTACGAGCAGTACTTC

j_call: TRBJ2-7
v_call: TRBV4-2
clone_size: .
d_call: .
cdr3_aa: CASSQDSDSSYEQYF
cdr3_nt: TGTGCCAGCAGCCAAGATTCGGACAGCTCCTACGAGCAGTACTTC

j_call: TRBJ1-1
v_call: TRBV20-1
clone_size: .
d_call: .
cdr3_aa: CSGGGDTEAFF
cdr3_nt: TGCAGTGGTGGGGGGGACACTGAAGCTTTCTTT

j_call: TRBJ2-5
v_call: TRBV27
clone_size: once
d_call: TRBD1
cdr3_aa: CASSTGLGGETQYF
cdr3_nt: TGTGCCAGCTCGACAGGGTTAGGTGGAGAGACCCAGTACTTC

j_call: TRBJ1-3
v_call: TRBV9
clone_size: .
d_call: TRBD1
cdr3_aa: CASSPQNPTGRNTIYF
cdr3_nt: TGTGCCAGCAGCCCGCAAAACCCGACAGGGCGAAACACCATATATTTT

j_call: TRBJ2-1
v_call: TRBV7-6
clone_size: .
d_call: TRBD2
cdr3_aa: CASSSPLLAGGTSYNEQFF
cdr3_nt: TGTGCCAGCAGCTCCCCCCTCCTAGCGGGGGGCACCTCCTACAATGAGCAGTTCTTC

j_call: TRBJ1-3
v_call: TRBV5-1
clone_size: .
d_call: .
cdr3_aa: CASSLAFGGTLSGNTIYF
cdr3_nt: TGCGCCAGCAGCTTGGCCTTCGGGGGAACTCTCTCTGGAAACACCATATATTTT

j_call: TRBJ1-4
v_call: TRBV29-1
clone_size: .
d_call: .
cdr3_aa: CSVRTARNEKLFF
cdr3_nt: TGCAGCGTGAGGACAGCCCGTAATGAAAAACTGTTTTTT

j_call: TRBJ2-5
v_call: TRBV7-2
clone_size: few
d_call: .
cdr3_aa: CASSPWSTQETQYF
cdr3_nt: TGTGCCAGCAGCCCCTGGTCCACACAAGAGACCCAGTACTTC

j_call: TRBJ1-5
v_call: TRBV6-1
clone_size: .
d_call: .
cdr3_aa: CASTTPGVSNQPQHF
cdr3_nt: TGTGCCAGCACCACGCCAGGGGTTAGCAATCAGCCCCAGCATTTT

j_call: TRBJ2-1
v_call: TRBV29-1
clone_size: .
d_call: TRBD2
cdr3_aa: CSVRLAGGYNEQFF
cdr3_nt: TGCAGCGTACGACTAGCGGGAGGTTACAATGAGCAGTTCTTC

j_call: TRBJ2-3
v_call: TRBV28
clone_size: .
d_call: .
cdr3_aa: CASSSSGWSDTQYF
cdr3_nt: TGTGCCAGCAGTTCCTCGGGGTGGTCAGATACGCAGTATTTT

j_call: TRBJ2-5
v_call: TRBV7-2
clone_size: .
d_call: .
cdr3_aa: CASSPQHRREETQYF
cdr3_nt: TGTGCCAGCAGCCCCCAACACCGCAGGGAAGAGACCCAGTACTTC

j_call: TRBJ2-1
v_call: TRBV9
clone_size: .
d_call: .
cdr3_aa: CASSVEASAGYEQFF
cdr3_nt: TGTGCCAGCAGCGTAGAAGCTAGCGCTGGGTATGAGCAGTTCTTC

j_call: TRBJ2-7
v_call: TRBV4-2
clone_size: once
d_call: TRBD2
cdr3_aa: CASSRVSVGGEGSYEQYF
cdr3_nt: TGTGCCAGCAGCCGAGTAAGCGTGGGGGGGGAGGGTTCCTACGAGCAGTACTTC

j_call: TRBJ2-1
v_call: TRBV7-9
clone_size: .
d_call: TRBD2
cdr3_aa: CASSLAPGLAGSSYNEQFF
cdr3_nt: TGTGCCAGCAGCTTAGCCCCCGGACTAGCGGGGAGCTCCTACAATGAGCAGTTCTTC

j_call: TRBJ1-5
v_call: TRBV27
clone_size: .
d_call: .
cdr3_aa: CASSLSSRVDQPQHF
cdr3_nt: TGTGCCAGCAGTTTATCGTCCAGGGTGGATCAGCCCCAGCATTTT